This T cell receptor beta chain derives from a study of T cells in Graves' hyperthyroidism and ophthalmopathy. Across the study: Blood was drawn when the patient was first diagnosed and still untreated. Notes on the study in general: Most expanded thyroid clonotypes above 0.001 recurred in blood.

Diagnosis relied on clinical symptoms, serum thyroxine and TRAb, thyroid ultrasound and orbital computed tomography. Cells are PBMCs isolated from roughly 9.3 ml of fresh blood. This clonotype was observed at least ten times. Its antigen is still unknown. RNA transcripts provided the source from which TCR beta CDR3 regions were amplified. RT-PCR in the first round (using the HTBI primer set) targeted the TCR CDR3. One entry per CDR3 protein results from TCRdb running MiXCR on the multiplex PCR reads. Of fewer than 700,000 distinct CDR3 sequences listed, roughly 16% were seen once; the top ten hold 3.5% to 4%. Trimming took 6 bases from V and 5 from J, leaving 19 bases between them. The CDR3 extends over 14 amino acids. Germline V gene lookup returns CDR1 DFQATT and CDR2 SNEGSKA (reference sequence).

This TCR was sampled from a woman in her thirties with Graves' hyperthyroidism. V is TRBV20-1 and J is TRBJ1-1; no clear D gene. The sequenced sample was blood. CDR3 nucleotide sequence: TGCAGTGCCCGCAAGTTCGATTCGCTAACTGAAGCTTTCTTT. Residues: CSARKFDSLTEAFF.